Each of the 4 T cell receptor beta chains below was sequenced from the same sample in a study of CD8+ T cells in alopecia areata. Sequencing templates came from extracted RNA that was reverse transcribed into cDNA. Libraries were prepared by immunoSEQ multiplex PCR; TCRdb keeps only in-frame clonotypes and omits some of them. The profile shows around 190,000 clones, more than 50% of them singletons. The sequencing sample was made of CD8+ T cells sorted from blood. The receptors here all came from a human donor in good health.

This chain's CDR3 is CASSLGQGDSPLHF. As DNA, the CDR3 is TGTGCCAGCAGTCTTGGACAGGGTGATTCACCCCTCCACTTT. The chain couples TRBV2 to TRBJ1-6; the match to TRBD1 covers 8 bases. Germline loops: CDR1 SNHLY, CDR2 FYNNEI. Trimming at V came to 5 bases and at J to 8 bases, leaving 5 bases not matched to a gene. This CDR3 region has 14 residues.

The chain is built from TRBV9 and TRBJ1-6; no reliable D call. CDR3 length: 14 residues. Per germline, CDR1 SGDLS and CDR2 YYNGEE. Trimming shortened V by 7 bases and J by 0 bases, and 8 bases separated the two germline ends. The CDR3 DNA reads TGTGCCAGCGGCGCAAACTCCTATAATTCACCCCTCCACTTT. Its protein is CASGANSYNSPLHF.

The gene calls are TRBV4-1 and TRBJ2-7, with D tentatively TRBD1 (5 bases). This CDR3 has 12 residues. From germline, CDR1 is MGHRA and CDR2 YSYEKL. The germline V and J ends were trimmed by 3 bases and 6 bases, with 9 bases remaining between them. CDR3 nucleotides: TGCGCCAGCAGCCACCTTGGGGCCGAGCAGTACTTC. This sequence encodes CASSHLGAEQYF.

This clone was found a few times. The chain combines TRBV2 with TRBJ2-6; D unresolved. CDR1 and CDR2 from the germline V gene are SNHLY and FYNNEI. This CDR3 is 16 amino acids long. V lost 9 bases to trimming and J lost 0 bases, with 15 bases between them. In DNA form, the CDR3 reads TGTGCCAGGGAGAAAACTTTGACCTCTGGGGCCAACGTCCTGACTTTC. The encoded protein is CAREKTLTSGANVLTF.